This is a list of T cell receptor beta chains from one sample in a study of beta chain features in type 1 diabetes. Generated by immunoSEQ multiplex PCR, the TCRdb table keeps only in-frame clones and is missing some. The repertoire holds around 150,000 clones, approximately 8.1% seen once, with about 0.6% in the top ten. Sequencing input: central memory CD4+ T cells from blood. The origin of the receptors is a man aged 18 to 35 in good health. The CDR3 runs from the conserved cysteine through the conserved F or W. Fields, in order: V gene, J gene, clone size, D gene, CDR3 DNA, CDR3 protein. D genes are given only for firm matches. Size tells how often a clone was seen (once, few, many) or the class of an expanded clone, and some rows leave it out.

TRBV5-1	TRBJ1-1	few	TRBD1	TGCGCCAGCAGCTTGGTCGGGACAGCCAACACTGAAGCTTTCTTT	CASSLVGTANTEAFF
TRBV13	TRBJ1-1	few	-	TGTGCCAGCAGCTTAGGCCGAGATGAAGCTTTCTTT	CASSLGRDEAFF
TRBV30	TRBJ1-2	few	TRBD1	TGTGCCTGGAGTCCGCGGGACAGGAAAAATGGCTACACCTTC	CAWSPRDRKNGYTF
TRBV6-4	TRBJ2-3	few	-	TGTGCCAGCAGTGACCGCGGTTTCACAGATACGCAGTATTTT	CASSDRGFTDTQYF
TRBV5-1	TRBJ2-7	few	TRBD1	TGCGCCAGCAGCTTGGATACAGGGGTCCCCTACGAGCAGTACTTC	CASSLDTGVPYEQYF
TRBV5-4	TRBJ2-5	-	-	TGTGCCAGCAGCTTGGGGGGATTGGCAAGAGGGGAGACCCAGTACTTC	CASSLGGLARGETQYF
TRBV25-1	TRBJ1-2	few	-	TGTGCCAGCAGTGAATATTCAACAGATGGCTACACCTTC	CASSEYSTDGYTF
TRBV7-9	TRBJ2-3	few	TRBD1	TGTGCCAGCAGCCCGAGTTTCTCCCTCCGGGACAGGGGCCCAGATACGCAGTATTTT	CASSPSFSLRDRGPDTQYF
TRBV7-2	TRBJ2-3	many	-	TGTGCCAGCAGCGAACAAGATACGCAGTATTTT	CASSEQDTQYF
TRBV28	TRBJ2-6	-	-	TGTGCCAGCAGTTTGCAGGTGCAGGCTGGGGCCAACGTCCTGACTTTC	CASSLQVQAGANVLTF